This entry lists 32 T cell receptor beta chains sequenced from one sample in a study of blood T cells in healthy people across ages. The second PCR ran about 6 to 12 cycles with a sample-barcoded 5' primer and J-beta primers. TCRdb analysed the 5' RACE reads with MiXCR anew, one entry per CDR3 protein. This table has roughly 800,000 distinct CDR3 sequences, roughly 50% appearing once. Sequenced material: blood. The receptors come from a young man in good health.

This clonotype was found a few times. The chain employs TRBV6-2 or TRBV6-3 and TRBJ2-5, with TRBD1 matching over 10 bases. The germline V gene has CDR1 MNHEY and CDR2 SVGEGT. Trimming cost V 1 base and J 5 bases; bases outside gene matches: 7. The CDR3 runs 16 residues. CDR3 in amino acids: CASSYLGQGITETQYF. CDR3 sequence (DNA): TGTGCCAGCAGTTACTTGGGACAGGGGATCACGGAGACCCAGTACTTC.

V usage is TRBV10-3 and J usage is TRBJ2-4, with TRBD1 as a possible D gene (6 bases). The DNA end favors TRBJ2-5, so the J call may be wrong. The germline gives CDR1 ENHRY, CDR2 SYGVKD. CDR3 length: 14 residues. The CDR3 nucleotides read TGTGCCACTTCCCAGGGGAGCGGCAAAGAGACCCAGTACTTC. It encodes CATSQGSGKETQYF.

Concerning this clonotype itself: A much larger clone lies one base from this, so it may be a read error. This chain links TRBV13 with TRBJ1-2, with unresolved D. Per germline, CDR1 PRHDT and CDR2 FYEKMQ (reference sequence). V was pared by 7 bases and J by 3 bases, with 12 bases between. The CDR3 is 13 residues long. This CDR3 reads CASNTRTDYGYTF. The CDR3 DNA reads TGTGCCAGCAACACCCGGACGGACTATGGCTACACCTTC.

This clonotype was recorded a few times. CDR3 nucleotides: TGCAGTGCGGTGACTAGCGGGAGAAGCGAGCAGTACTTC. It translates to CSAVTSGRSEQYF. This rearrangement joins TRBV20-1 to TRBJ2-7; 12 bases line up with TRBD2. Unmatched junction bases numbered 6, after V lost 6 bases and J lost 6 bases. Germline V gene data show CDR1 as DFQATT and CDR2 as SNEGSKA (reference sequence). There are 13 residues in the CDR3.

J is TRBJ2-1 and V is TRBV13; 8 bases fit TRBD2. The closer fit of TRBJ2-7 to the DNA end suggests the J call may be wrong. This CDR3 has 18 amino acids. CDR1 and CDR2 from the germline V gene are PRHDT and FYEKMQ (reference sequence). The CDR3 coding sequence is TGTGCCAGCAGAGGTTTGCTTAGCGGGGTTCCTACTGGGAATGAGCAGTACTTC. Protein sequence: CASRGLLSGVPTGNEQYF.

This chain links TRBV18 with TRBJ2-3, with TRBD2 matching over 7 bases. CDR1 KGHSH and CDR2 LQKENI come from the germline V gene. V dropped 5 bases and J dropped 2; count of bases not matched to a gene: 4. CDR3 size: 14 residues. CDR3 residues: CASSEWDYTDTQYF. CDR3 DNA sequence: TGTGCCAGCTCAGAATGGGACTACACAGATACGCAGTATTTT.

A single count supports this clonotype. This rearrangement joins TRBV27 to TRBJ2-7; the match to TRBD2 covers 8 bases. V shed 5 bases and J 10 bases; nucleotides not matched to a gene: 10. This CDR3 has 13 residues. CDR1 and CDR2 from the germline V gene are MNHEY and SMNVEV (reference sequence). CDR3 nucleotide sequence: TGTGCCAGCAGTACGACTAGCGTTGGGGCCCAGTACTTC. Protein sequence: CASSTTSVGAQYF.

About this clonotype: A junction end diverges from the germline sequence, so it may reflect a read error. This CDR3 is CATSETARGGYNEQFF. The DNA of the CDR3 is TGTGCCACCAGTGAGACCGCCAGAGGGGGCTACAATGAGCAGTTCTTC. J is TRBJ2-1 and V is TRBV10-3, with D tentatively TRBD1 (6 bases). This CDR3 region has 16 residues. The germline V gene has CDR1 ENHRY and CDR2 SYGVKD.

This chain uses TRBV27 with TRBJ2-7; TRBD2 agrees at 7 bases. V trimming: 7 bases; J trimming: 4 bases; junction bases outside the gene matches: 10. The CDR3 consists of 14 residues. From germline, CDR1 is MNHEY and CDR2 SMNVEV (reference sequence). The CDR3 DNA reads as TGTGCCAGCAAGATAGGCAGGGAGGGTTACGAGCAGTACTTC. This sequence encodes CASKIGREGYEQYF.

V gene TRBV5-6 combines with J gene TRBJ1-2; TRBD1 might be the D (6 bases). Trimming took off 5 bases at V and 3 bases at J, with 20 bases between the two ends. Germline V CDR1 and CDR2: SGHDT, YYEEEE. This CDR3 is 16 amino acids long. DNA for the CDR3: TGTGCCAGCAGTCATGAACTAACAGGGTCGTACTATGGCTACACCTTC. This sequence encodes CASSHELTGSYYGYTF.

This clonotype was seen a single time. V usage is TRBV12-3 or TRBV12-4 and J usage is TRBJ1-4; no firm D call. The CDR3 is 16 residues long. V was pared by 6 bases and J by 5 bases, with 19 bases between. In nucleotides, the CDR3 is TGTGCCAGCAGCCCCTCGGACCGGGGTGGGAATGAAAAACTGTTTTTT. The encoded protein is CASSPSDRGGNEKLFF.

This chain uses TRBV20-1 with TRBJ2-3; TRBD2 is a possible D gene (6 bases). V gave up 5 bases and J gave up 0 bases, with 27 bases separating them. CDR1 DFQATT and CDR2 SNEGSKA come from the germline V gene (reference sequence). The CDR3 has 19 amino acids. The CDR3 region is CSAVQGPPTSYTSTDTQYF. For the CDR3, the DNA is TGCAGTGCTGTCCAAGGGCCACCAACTAGCTATACTAGCACAGATACGCAGTATTTT.

This chain uses TRBV12-3 or TRBV12-4 with TRBJ1-5, with a possible D match to TRBD1 (6 bases). The V end was cut by 6 bases, the J end by 13 bases, with 19 bases between. The CDR3 extends over 13 amino acids. The chain's CDR3 is CASRDTAGGPQHF. The CDR3 region has the DNA TGTGCCAGCAGAGACACAGCGGGGGGGCCACAGCATTTT.

This clonotype was observed a few times. J is TRBJ2-5 and V is TRBV11-2, with D perhaps matching TRBD1 (6 bases). V was pared by 1 base and J by 4 bases, with 16 bases between. The length of the CDR3 is 16 residues. The germline V gene encodes CDR1 SGHAT and CDR2 FQNNGV. This CDR3 reads CASSLARNDRRETQYF. The CDR3 nucleotides read TGTGCCAGCAGCTTAGCAAGGAATGACAGGAGAGAGACCCAGTACTTC.

There are a few counts of this clonotype. The chain uses TRBV20-1 and TRBJ2-7, with 11 bases identical to TRBD2. The germline gives CDR1 DFQATT, CDR2 SNEGSKA (reference sequence). V lost 5 bases, J lost 3 bases, and 3 bases stayed unmatched. This CDR3 contains 13 residues. The DNA for the CDR3 is TGCAGTGCTCCCGGGACTAGCGGCTACGAGCAGTACTTC. It is translated as CSAPGTSGYEQYF.

The chain has TRBV20-1 and TRBJ2-5; TRBD2 matches at 13 bases. The CDR3 totals 16 residues. Germline-derived CDR1 and CDR2 are DFQATT and SNEGSKA (reference sequence). J gave up 3 bases and V 4 bases, and 8 bases lay outside the gene matches. CDR3 amino acids: CSATGTSGVAKETQYF. The DNA of the CDR3 is TGCAGTGCTACCGGGACTAGCGGGGTTGCAAAAGAGACCCAGTACTTC.

This clonotype was detected a few times. The chain joins TRBV29-1 to TRBJ2-3; TRBD1 or TRBD2 may be the D gene (5 bases each). Trimming took off 6 bases at V and 0 bases at J, with 13 bases between the two ends. Germline values: CDR1 SQVTM, CDR2 ANQGSEA. This CDR3 comprises 14 residues. The CDR3 protein is CSVEGRGSTDTQYF. Written as DNA, the CDR3 is TGCAGCGTCGAGGGTAGGGGAAGCACAGATACGCAGTATTTT.

The chain combines TRBV2 with TRBJ2-4, with 12 positions matching TRBD1. The end of the DNA is better explained by TRBJ2-5, so the J call may be wrong. The CDR3 extends over 16 amino acids. In germline, CDR1 is SNHLY, CDR2 FYNNEI. In DNA, the CDR3 is TGTGCCAGCAGTATCCAGGGACAGGGGGCGCAAGAGACCCAGTACTTC. Translation gives CASSIQGQGAQETQYF.

The J gene is TRBJ2-5, the V gene TRBV20-1; the D gene is possibly TRBD2 (7 bases). Trimming cost V 8 bases and J 3 bases, with 19 bases left between them. The CDR3 contains 14 residues. The germline gives CDR1 DFQATT, CDR2 SNEGSKA (reference sequence). The CDR3 coding sequence is TGCAGTACTACAAGGGGGGGCGGCAAAGAGACCCAGTACTTC. It translates to CSTTRGGGKETQYF.

This clonotype was seen ten or more times. The chain recombines TRBV2 with TRBJ2-5; 7 bases are shared with TRBD1. The CDR3 sequence is 15 residues long. Germline V gene lookup returns CDR1 SNHLY and CDR2 FYNNEI. J was trimmed by 6 bases and V by 1 base; bases with no gene match: 8. The chain's CDR3 is CASSEEWTGGQTQYF. CDR3 bases: TGTGCCAGCAGTGAAGAGTGGACAGGCGGACAGACCCAGTACTTC.

The table lists this clonotype with many counts. The CDR3 here is CSVEDSGGGYTF. The DNA for the CDR3 is TGCAGCGTTGAAGATTCCGGGGGAGGCTACACCTTC. The chain has TRBV29-1 and TRBJ1-2; tentative D call: TRBD1 (5 bases). The CDR3 loop spans 12 amino acids. Deletions cut 0 bases from V and 8 bases from J, with 10 bases between. Germline values: CDR1 SQVTM, CDR2 ANQGSEA. The full variable domain, rest sourced from reference TRBV29-1 and TRBJ1-2, is SAVISQKPSRDICQRGTSLTIQCQVDSQVTMMFWYRQQPGQSLTLIATANQGSEATYESGFVIDKFPISRPNLTFSTLTVSNMSPEDSSIYLCSVEDSGGGYTFGSGTRLTVV.

This clonotype showed up just once. This CDR3 is CASSLSSGRAVETQYF. The CDR3, as DNA: TGTGCCAGCAGCTTATCTAGCGGGAGGGCCGTTGAGACCCAGTACTTC. V gene TRBV11-2 combines with J gene TRBJ2-5; 12 bases fit TRBD2. This CDR3 region has 16 residues. V was pared by 2 bases and J by 5 bases, with 6 bases of the junction left unmatched. Germline V lookup: CDR1 SGHAT, CDR2 FQNNGV.

Ten or more counts support this clonotype. CDR3 DNA sequence: TGCAGCGTTGAAGTGGGGGGTGAGCAGTTCTTC. It encodes CSVEVGGEQFF. V gene TRBV29-1 combines with J gene TRBJ2-1; tentative D call: TRBD2 (6 bases). CDR3 size: 11 residues. The germline V and J ends were trimmed by 1 base and 9 bases, with 7 bases remaining between them. Germline CDR1 is SQVTM and CDR2 is ANQGSEA.

The genes are TRBV7-6 and TRBJ2-7; possibly TRBD1 for D (5 bases). CDR1 and CDR2 from the germline V gene are SGHVS and FNYEAQ. V was cut by 1 base and J by 6 bases, with 10 bases left in between. The CDR3 runs 13 residues. CDR3 in amino acids: CASSLGGRVEQYF. CDR3 coding DNA: TGTGCCAGCAGCTTAGGGGGCAGGGTCGAGCAGTACTTC.

The chain joins TRBV30 to TRBJ2-1, with D perhaps matching TRBD1 or TRBD2 (5 bases each). This CDR3 region has 15 residues. V lost 4 bases and J 6 bases, leaving 19 bases between the germline ends. The germline V gene has CDR1 GTSNPN and CDR2 SVGIG (reference sequence). Written as DNA, the CDR3 is TGTGCCTGGATCGGTGGTGGAAAGGGGACCAATGAGCAGTTCTTC. This translates into CAWIGGGKGTNEQFF.

V usage is TRBV20-1 and J usage is TRBJ1-2; D is uncertain. This CDR3 is built from 14 residues. Germline CDR1 reads DFQATT; CDR2 reads SNEGSKA (reference sequence). Trimming shortened V by 2 bases and J by 6 bases, and 16 bases separated the two germline ends. The CDR3 DNA reads TGCAGTGCTAGATCTACTAGACGGCTGAATGGCTACACCTTC. This gives the protein CSARSTRRLNGYTF.

This chain links TRBV4-1 with TRBJ1-2; D gene uncertain. The V gene lost 3 bases and the J gene lost 0 bases, with 23 bases spanning the gap. This CDR3 is built from 19 residues. Germline CDR1 and CDR2: MGHRA and YSYEKL. The DNA for the CDR3 is TGCGCCAGCAGCCAGGGTTCCGACCACGTAGGAATAACTAACTATGGCTACACCTTC. As protein: CASSQGSDHVGITNYGYTF.

This clonotype was counted only a few times. The V and J genes are TRBV5-1 and TRBJ2-3; D is ambiguous. Germline CDR1 SGHRS, CDR2 YFSETQ. Trimming pared 3 bases from V and 0 bases from J, leaving 11 bases between. The CDR3 is 15 amino acids. CDR3 DNA: TGCGCCAGCAGCTATGAGGACGGTAGCACAGATACGCAGTATTTT. The encoded protein is CASSYEDGSTDTQYF.

As DNA, the CDR3 is TGTGCCAGCCGGGGAGGCGTCCACGAGCAGTACTTC. It codes for CASRGGVHEQYF. The chain carries TRBV2 and TRBJ2-7; possible D gene TRBD2, 6 bases. CDR1 is SNHLY, CDR2 FYNNEI, per germline. The CDR3 has 12 residues. The V end was cut by 8 bases, the J end by 5 bases, with 13 bases between.

This clonotype was counted between two and nine times. The chain recombines TRBV7-2 with TRBJ1-2; D is undetermined. The V and J ends lost 0 bases and 4 bases respectively, with 6 bases between them. Germline CDR1 reads SGHTA; CDR2 reads FQGNSA. The CDR3 spans 13 residues. In nucleotides, the CDR3 is TGTGCCAGCAGCTTAGCCCAGCGCTATGGCTACACCTTC. Protein: CASSLAQRYGYTF.

This clonotype showed up just a few times. One end of the junction varies from germline; a read error may be responsible. The V and J genes are TRBV7-9 and TRBJ2-3; 8 bases agree with TRBD2. The CDR3 is 15 residues long. Germline CDR1 SEHNR, CDR2 FQNEAQ (reference sequence). CDR3 amino acids: CASSLAGLQTDTQYF. The CDR3 DNA follows: TGTGCCAGCAGTTTAGCGGGACTACAAACAGATACGCAGTATTTT.

This rearrangement joins TRBV5-1 to TRBJ1-5; D is undetermined. V dropped 0 bases and J dropped 7 bases, with 11 bases sitting between them. In germline, CDR1 is SGHRS, CDR2 YFSETQ. The CDR3 has 14 residues. The CDR3 coding sequence is TGCGCCAGCAGCTTGGGTGCGGGAGCGCAGCCCCAGCATTTT. It encodes CASSLGAGAQPQHF.